This section outlines one T cell receptor beta chain sequence together with its context. Its specificity is unknown. Assay: immunoSEQ multiplex PCR; the TCRdb copy retains only in-frame clones and omits some. The sample lists some 160,000 clones, roughly 90% occurring once. This entry comes from a study of T cell responses to AZD1222 COVID-19 vaccine. Findings and caveats of the study: No day 14 peak samples; only post-peak repertoires were characterized. Donors in the cohort were predominantly white British and more often female, and clonal diversity was possibly underestimated.

V was trimmed by 7 bases and J by 4 bases, leaving 15 bases between them. The CDR3 totals 13 residues. Germline V gene data show CDR1 as SGHRS and CDR2 as YFSETQ. The V gene is TRBV5-1, the J gene TRBJ2-7; D uncertain. The sequence derives from an adult in good health. The sample in question was peripheral blood, obtained on day 0 of AZD1222 vaccination. The CDR3, as DNA: TGCGCCAGCTCCCCCTTCGACCCTTACGAGCAGTACTTC. Amino acids: CASSPFDPYEQYF.